This entry concerns a single T cell receptor beta chain. The antigen remains unidentified. Time point in this sample: week 47, end of study. It was 300 ug of mutant IDH1 20-mer peptide that made up each vaccine dose, given with topical imiquimod. The data derive from a study of a mutant IDH1 vaccine in newly diagnosed glioma. Study context: Standard pretreatment was either radiotherapy, temozolomide, or, for most, radiochemotherapy with temozolomide.

Produced via immunoSEQ multiplex PCR; TCRdb's table is partial and in-frame only. The data hold about 56,000 clones, with approximately 75% observed a single time. V lost 4 bases and J 1 base, leaving 13 bases between the germline ends. Germline loops: CDR1 LNHDA, CDR2 SQIVND (reference sequence). This CDR3 has 16 residues. The sequence came from a man aged 50 or older with glioma. Sequencing used PBMCs, obtained from a glioma patient whose treatment included an IDH1 peptide vaccine. The chain has TRBV19 and TRBJ2-2, with a tentative D call TRBD1 (5 bases). CDR3 sequence (DNA): TGTGCCAGTAGTACCCAGGGAATCCTGAACACCGGGGAGCTGTTTTTT. Amino acid sequence: CASSTQGILNTGELFF.